This paragraph covers one T cell receptor beta chain sequence. Its recognized antigen is unknown. No qualities accompany the bases; no much larger clone lies one base away. The sample originates from a study of T cell clonotyping in hematopoietic cell transplantation (dated by TCRdb to the early 2020s). About the study as a whole: A total of fewer than 150 blood samples were gathered in the study from roughly 37 consecutive transplant recipients along with their related donors. Recruitment of patients ran from September 2015 to January 2017, and follow-up continued until late 2020 or until death. The paper's findings and limits, for the study overall: Recipient TCR diversity fell after transplant, with pathologically expanded clonotypes rising progressively from day 30 to day 180. The sample size was limited, and CD4 and CD8 repertoire contributions could not be separated because cells were not sorted. Recipient repertoires showed only a small fraction of overlap with donor repertoires, and over 95% appeared de novo at the given depth. Donor and pretransplant recipient Inverse Simpson Index values predicted broader posttransplant TCR repertoire diversity.

The immunoSEQ assay, a bias-controlled multiplex PCR with V- and J-specific primers, was used to amplify TCR beta CDR3 regions from genomic DNA. A proprietary barcode and Illumina adapter sequences were added to the CDR3 amplicons in a second PCR step. An Illumina MiSeq instrument was used to sequence the CDR3 libraries. Regarding the original processing steps: immunoSEQ Analyzer 3.0 was used for export and quality control, with R Bioconductor and Immunarch used for downstream analyses. Only productive rearrangements within the normalized downsampled data set were used in the calculation of repertoire metrics. Pathologically expanded clonotypes were defined as those larger than 5 templates in the normalized cohort. The Inverse Simpson Index served as the measure of repertoire diversity. To capture all clonotypes, CMV-specificity analyses were performed on the non-normalized data set. TCRdb carries this immuneACCESS record with in-frame sequences only. Its versions omit some clonotypes, under half of them owing to an unresolved V gene in the studies checked, with the rest unexplained. V and J calls and clone size are as listed in that table; D and trimming were resolved from the DNA. Present in this sample are 35,000 to 45,000 clones, around 94% of which were seen just once. Around 0.81% of the sample goes to the ten largest clones.

Blood samples for TCR beta sequencing were provided by related transplant donors. Nuclei Lysis Solution was used to extract genomic DNA from fresh or cryopreserved unfractionated peripheral blood mononuclear cells. V and J are truncated by 0 bases and 5 bases respectively, leaving an intervening sequence of 5 bases. The CDR3 contains 11 residues, cysteine and phenylalanine counted. Just the 33-base CDR3 DNA is kept, in frame starting at base 1. CDR1 is given as DFQATT and CDR2 as SNEGSKA, both from the germline V gene (reference sequence). The receptor was isolated from a woman aged 45-59 years in good health. Some clones in this sample may be carry-over from other donors' samples. Here the chain combines TRBV20-1 and TRBJ2-7; the D gene identity is not certain. The sample consisted of peripheral blood mononuclear cells. The DNA sequence is as follows: TGCAGTGCTAGAGAAGACGACGAGCAGTACTTC. Translated, this gives CSAREDDEQYF.